The 32 T cell receptor beta chains reported below all come from one sample, sequenced in a study of CD8 T cells in ankylosing spondylitis. TCRdb independently ran MiXCR on the 5' RACE reads; one entry per CDR3 protein. The sample records some 250,000 distinct CDR3 sequences, under 30% being singletons. The sample was blood, either unsorted or a sorted T cell fraction (not recorded which). Receptor source: a male donor with ankylosing spondylitis or in good health (not recorded which).

This clonotype came up many times. The chain combines TRBV18 with TRBJ2-5; maybe TRBD1 (5 bases). The CDR3 totals 13 residues. Trimming cost V 3 bases and J 2 bases, with 7 bases left between them. Germline lookup yields CDR1 KGHSH and CDR2 LQKENI. CDR3: CASSPGAQETQYF. For the CDR3, the DNA is TGTGCCAGCTCACCTGGGGCTCAAGAGACCCAGTACTTC.

The table lists this clonotype with many counts. The chain combines TRBV12-3 or TRBV12-4 with TRBJ2-1, with 7 bases that match TRBD2. V was clipped by 4 bases and J by 4 bases; unmatched bases: 4. The CDR3 is 14 amino acids. The chain's CDR3 is CASSSPGGYNEQFF. The CDR3, as DNA: TGTGCCAGCAGTTCTCCGGGGGGATACAATGAGCAGTTCTTC.

The table lists this clonotype with many counts. V is TRBV12-3 or TRBV12-4 and J is TRBJ2-5; 11 bases fit TRBD1. The CDR3 spans 15 residues. V trimming: 6 bases; J trimming: 4 bases; junction bases outside the gene matches: 7. The CDR3, as DNA: TGTGCCAGCAGCCGAGGGACAGGGGGGCCAGAGACCCAGTACTTC. It yields the protein CASSRGTGGPETQYF.

This clonotype was seen ten or more times. The chain has TRBV20-1 and TRBJ1-2, with 9 positions matching TRBD1. Germline lookup yields CDR1 DFQATT and CDR2 SNEGSKA (reference sequence). The CDR3 has 12 amino acids. The V and J ends lost 5 bases and 4 bases, in that order; junction bases with no gene match: 2. The CDR3 sequence is CSAGQGPYGYTF. CDR3 nucleotide sequence: TGCAGTGCTGGACAGGGGCCCTATGGCTACACCTTC.

This rearrangement joins TRBV2 to TRBJ2-7; a weak D match, TRBD1 (5 bases). V lost 3 bases and J 4 bases, leaving 10 bases between the germline ends. Germline CDR1 SNHLY, CDR2 FYNNEI. The CDR3 contains 13 residues. The CDR3 sequence is CASSDTSGYEQYF. CDR3 DNA sequence: TGTGCCAGCAGTGACACTTCAGGGTACGAGCAGTACTTC.

The rearrangement uses TRBV2 and TRBJ2-3, with 9 bases that match TRBD2. The CDR3 runs 13 residues. Trimming removed 3 bases from V and 10 bases from J; junction bases left unmatched: 5. Germline CDR1 and CDR2: SNHLY and FYNNEI. The CDR3 spells CASSDGTSYSQYF. In DNA, the CDR3 is TGTGCCAGCAGTGACGGGACTAGCTATTCGCAGTATTTT. Variable domain in full (rest from reference TRBV2 and TRBJ2-3): EPEVTQTPSHQVTQMGQEVILRCVPISNHLYFYWYRQILGQKVEFLVSFYNNEISEKSEIFDDQFSVERPDGSNFTLKIRSTKLEDSAMYFCASSDGTSYSQYFGPGTRLTVL.

V usage is TRBV10-3 and J usage is TRBJ2-5, with 9 bases that match TRBD2. The CDR3 is made up of 14 amino acids. Per germline, CDR1 ENHRY and CDR2 SYGVKD. After removal of 4 bases from V and 3 bases from J, the junction contained 3 bases not matched to a gene. CDR3: CAISGSGGKETQYF. CDR3 nucleotides: TGTGCCATCAGTGGTAGCGGGGGAAAAGAGACCCAGTACTTC.

This chain links TRBV5-8 with TRBJ2-1; D is possibly TRBD1 (6 bases). The length of the CDR3 is 17 residues. The V gene lost 0 bases and the J gene lost 3 bases, with 16 bases spanning the gap. Germline assignment: CDR1 SGHTS and CDR2 YDEGEE. The CDR3 DNA reads as TGTGCCAGCAGCTTGGATCAGGGGCTTACCAACTACAATGAGCAGTTCTTC. As protein: CASSLDQGLTNYNEQFF.

This sequence joins TRBV20-1 and TRBJ1-2, with a tentative D call TRBD1 (5 bases). The CDR3 length is 14 residues. Trimming removed 2 bases from V and 6 bases from J, with 16 bases in between. Germline assignment: CDR1 DFQATT and CDR2 SNEGSKA (reference sequence). CDR3 sequence reads: CSARTGPQANGYTF. The CDR3 region has the DNA TGCAGTGCTAGAACGGGGCCGCAGGCCAATGGCTACACCTTC.

The V call is TRBV6-1, the J call TRBJ1-2; 8 nucleotides line up with TRBD1. The CDR3 covers 13 residues. Germline CDR1 reads MNHNS; CDR2 reads SASEGT. J was trimmed by 6 bases and V by 4 bases; bases with no gene match: 4. This CDR3 is CASSGDRGHGYTF. The CDR3 DNA reads TGTGCCAGCAGTGGAGACAGGGGCCATGGCTACACCTTC.

This clonotype was seen only a few times. The V call is TRBV12-3 or TRBV12-4, the J call TRBJ2-2; TRBD2 matches at 8 bases. J gave up 4 bases and V 7 bases, and 8 bases lay outside the gene matches. The CDR3 runs 15 residues. Here the CDR3 DNA reads TGTGCCAGCACTCTACGGGGGGGGGCCACCGGGGAGCTGTTTTTT. Its translation is CASTLRGGATGELFF.

V gene TRBV12-3 or TRBV12-4 combines with J gene TRBJ2-1; no definite D call. Trimming cost V 7 bases and J 6 bases, with 13 bases left between them. The CDR3 extends over 13 amino acids. CDR3 amino acids: CASTVAPFNEQFF. The CDR3 nucleotides read TGTGCCAGCACCGTAGCTCCTTTCAATGAGCAGTTCTTC.

J is TRBJ2-7 and V is TRBV29-1, with D possibly being TRBD1 or TRBD2 (6 bases each). Trimming pared 4 bases from V and 0 bases from J, leaving 10 bases between. The germline V gene has CDR1 SQVTM and CDR2 ANQGSEA. The CDR3 covers 13 residues. The CDR3 DNA sequence: TGCAGCGTTGGGGGGGCACACTCCTACGAGCAGTACTTC. Its protein product is CSVGGAHSYEQYF.

This clonotype was recorded at least ten times. The CDR3 reads CARALYPAPLHF. CDR3 coding DNA: TGTGCCAGGGCACTATATCCGGCACCCCTCCACTTT. The chain uses TRBV6-6 and TRBJ1-6; no firm D call. The ends were cut back, 9 bases at V and 11 bases at J, with 14 bases in the middle. Germline V lookup: CDR1 MNHNY, CDR2 SVGAGI (reference sequence). The CDR3 has 12 residues.

Only a few counts were recorded for this clonotype. This chain connects TRBV20-1 to TRBJ2-7; D is possibly TRBD1 or TRBD2 (9 bases each). V shed 1 base and J shed 2 bases, with 18 bases lying between them. This CDR3 is 16 amino acids long. CDR1 and CDR2 (germline): DFQATT, SNEGSKA (reference sequence). The CDR3 sequence is CSARAQGASGAYEQYF. The CDR3 DNA reads as TGCAGTGCTAGAGCACAGGGGGCTAGCGGGGCCTACGAGCAGTACTTC.

This clonotype was detected many times. V and J are TRBV6-1 and TRBJ2-5; D uncertain. Trimming took off 6 bases at V and 1 base at J, with 21 bases between the two ends. This CDR3 spans 17 amino acids. Germline V lookup: CDR1 MNHNS, CDR2 SASEGT. CDR3 DNA: TGTGCCAGCAGCCCCGACGTAGTGGCAGGATTCCAAGAGACCCAGTACTTC. It encodes CASSPDVVAGFQETQYF.

In its sample, this clonotype was seen a few times. The junction departs from the called germline gene at one end, perhaps through a read error. The J gene is TRBJ2-5, the V gene TRBV20-1; D is uncertain. The CDR3 extends over 8 amino acids. From germline, CDR1 is DFQATT and CDR2 SNEGSKA (reference sequence). CDR3 residues: CSARGGDF. For the CDR3, the DNA is TGCAGTGCTAGAGGTGGGGACTTC.

V usage is TRBV20-1 and J usage is TRBJ2-1; 10 positions agree with TRBD1. Germline V gives CDR1 DFQATT, CDR2 SNEGSKA (reference sequence). J was trimmed by 3 bases and V by 3 bases; bases with no gene match: 5. This CDR3 contains 15 residues. In DNA form, the CDR3 reads TGCAGTGCTAGCTGGACAGGGGGTGTCTACAATGAGCAGTTCTTC. Its protein is CSASWTGGVYNEQFF.

The sample holds one count of this clonotype. The rearrangement links TRBV7-2 to TRBJ1-1; the D gene is possibly TRBD1 (5 bases). The V gene's germline CDR1 is SGHTA and CDR2 FQGNSA. Trimming left V 5 bases short and J 4 bases short, with 11 bases between. This CDR3 comprises 13 residues. This CDR3 reads CASSPGGGTEAFF. In nucleotides, the CDR3 is TGTGCCAGCAGCCCGGGGGGAGGCACTGAAGCTTTCTTT.

This clonotype was recorded once. The chain employs TRBV9 and TRBJ2-3; 7 nucleotides agree with TRBD1. Trimming removed 2 bases from V and 10 bases from J; junction bases left unmatched: 7. Germline V gene data show CDR1 as SGDLS and CDR2 as YYNGEE. The CDR3 loop spans 13 amino acids. The CDR3 spells CASSVDLTGSQYF. CDR3 DNA sequence: TGTGCCAGCAGCGTGGACCTGACAGGGTCGCAGTATTTT.

The chain is built from TRBV27 and TRBJ2-6; unclear D gene. Germline V gene sequence: CDR1 MNHEY, CDR2 SMNVEV (reference sequence). Trimming took off 5 bases at V and 0 bases at J, with 8 bases between the two ends. This CDR3 is 15 amino acids long. This CDR3 reads CASSTGHSGANVLTF. CDR3 nucleotides: TGTGCCAGCAGTACTGGGCACTCTGGGGCCAACGTCCTGACTTTC.

The table lists this clonotype with a few counts. The chain combines TRBV5-6 with TRBJ2-3; perhaps TRBD1 as D (6 bases). Germline V CDR1 and CDR2: SGHDT, YYEEEE. CDR3 size: 15 residues. Trimming stripped 0 bases from V and 15 bases from J, with 23 bases between. The CDR3 protein is CASSLDRGLRDTLYF. The CDR3 coding sequence is TGTGCCAGCAGCTTGGATAGGGGGTTAAGGGACACACTTTATTTT.

This clonotype was observed a handful of times. This sequence joins TRBV6-1 and TRBJ2-2, with D possibly matching TRBD2 (5 bases). Deletions cut 7 bases from V and 8 bases from J, with 14 bases between. CDR1 and CDR2 (germline): MNHNS, SASEGT. The CDR3 loop spans 13 amino acids. DNA of the CDR3: TGTGCCAGCACCAGGTCCGGAGGAGGGGAGCTGTTTTTT. It encodes CASTRSGGGELFF.

About this clonotype itself: This may be a read error, as it is one base from a much larger clone. V gene TRBV20-1 combines with J gene TRBJ2-3; 8 positions agree with TRBD2. The CDR3 spans 15 residues. Germline lookup yields CDR1 DFQATT and CDR2 SNEGSKA (reference sequence). CDR3 sequence (DNA): TGCTGTGCTAGGGCTAGCGGGCCCCCCACAGATACGCAGTATTTT. Translating it yields CCARASGPPTDTQYF.

Many counts were recorded for this clonotype. This chain joins TRBV20-1 and TRBJ1-1; D is possibly TRBD1 (6 bases). Trimming took 3 bases from V and 0 from J, leaving 8 bases between them. The CDR3 consists of 13 residues. Germline lookup yields CDR1 DFQATT and CDR2 SNEGSKA (reference sequence). The CDR3 is CSASGTMNTEAFF. The CDR3 nucleotides read TGCAGTGCTAGTGGGACAATGAACACTGAAGCTTTCTTT.

This clonotype was picked up a small number of times. V gene TRBV20-1 combines with J gene TRBJ1-5; D ambiguous. Trimming pared 6 bases from V and 0 bases from J, leaving 9 bases between. Per germline, CDR1 DFQATT and CDR2 SNEGSKA (reference sequence). This CDR3 contains 13 residues. Here the CDR3 DNA reads TGCAGTGCCTTCCGGGGTAGCAATCAGCCCCAGCATTTT. Protein sequence: CSAFRGSNQPQHF.

This clonotype is a singleton in its sample. V is TRBV28 and J is TRBJ2-7, with D perhaps matching TRBD1 (6 bases). V lost 3 bases, J lost 3 bases, and 15 bases lay in between. In germline, CDR1 is MDHEN, CDR2 SYDVKM. The length of the CDR3 is 15 residues. The CDR3 region is CASSFNGTTSYEQYF. As DNA, the CDR3 is TGTGCCAGCAGTTTCAACGGGACAACCAGCTACGAGCAGTACTTC.

CDR3 protein: CASSRDRSQNTGELFF. The DNA of the CDR3 is TGTGCCAGCAGCCGTGACAGATCACAGAACACCGGGGAGCTGTTTTTT. This chain joins TRBV5-4 and TRBJ2-2, with a possible D match to TRBD1 (5 bases). CDR1 is SGHNT, CDR2 YYREEE, per germline (reference sequence). The CDR3 contains 16 residues. V lost 4 bases, J lost 1 base, and 14 bases lay in between.

This clonotype appeared many times. The CDR3 loop is CSVERTPYEQYF. CDR3 sequence (DNA): TGCAGCGTTGAAAGGACTCCATACGAGCAGTACTTC. The rearrangement links TRBV29-1 to TRBJ2-7; possibly TRBD2 for D (5 bases). The CDR3 has 12 residues. V was clipped by 2 bases and J by 4 bases, with 9 bases between them. Per the germline V gene, CDR1 is SQVTM and CDR2 is ANQGSEA.

The CDR3: CAISAGTIGDQPQHF. The CDR3 nucleotides are TGTGCCATCAGCGCTGGGACAATCGGGGATCAGCCCCAGCATTTT. This chain links TRBV10-3 with TRBJ1-5; perhaps TRBD1 as D (6 bases). The CDR3 length is 15 residues. V shed 6 bases and J shed 5 bases, with 17 bases lying between them. Germline V gives CDR1 ENHRY, CDR2 SYGVKD.

This clonotype was counted at least ten times. V usage is TRBV20-1 and J usage is TRBJ2-3; no definite D call. Germline V gene sequence: CDR1 DFQATT, CDR2 SNEGSKA (reference sequence). Trimming pared 3 bases from V and 2 bases from J, leaving 6 bases between. The CDR3 loop spans 12 amino acids. CDR3 sequence: CSARIDTDTQYF. In DNA, the CDR3 is TGCAGTGCTAGGATTGACACAGATACGCAGTATTTT.

This clonotype was seen a few times. The V and J genes are TRBV19 and TRBJ1-3, with 7 bases that match TRBD1. V lost 5 bases to trimming and J lost 0 bases; unmatched junction nucleotides: 10. In germline, CDR1 is LNHDA, CDR2 SQIVND (reference sequence). The CDR3 sequence is 17 residues long. Written as DNA, the CDR3 is TGTGCCAGTAGTCTCTCCGGGACAGCCTACTCTGGAAACACCATATATTTT. Its translation: CASSLSGTAYSGNTIYF.